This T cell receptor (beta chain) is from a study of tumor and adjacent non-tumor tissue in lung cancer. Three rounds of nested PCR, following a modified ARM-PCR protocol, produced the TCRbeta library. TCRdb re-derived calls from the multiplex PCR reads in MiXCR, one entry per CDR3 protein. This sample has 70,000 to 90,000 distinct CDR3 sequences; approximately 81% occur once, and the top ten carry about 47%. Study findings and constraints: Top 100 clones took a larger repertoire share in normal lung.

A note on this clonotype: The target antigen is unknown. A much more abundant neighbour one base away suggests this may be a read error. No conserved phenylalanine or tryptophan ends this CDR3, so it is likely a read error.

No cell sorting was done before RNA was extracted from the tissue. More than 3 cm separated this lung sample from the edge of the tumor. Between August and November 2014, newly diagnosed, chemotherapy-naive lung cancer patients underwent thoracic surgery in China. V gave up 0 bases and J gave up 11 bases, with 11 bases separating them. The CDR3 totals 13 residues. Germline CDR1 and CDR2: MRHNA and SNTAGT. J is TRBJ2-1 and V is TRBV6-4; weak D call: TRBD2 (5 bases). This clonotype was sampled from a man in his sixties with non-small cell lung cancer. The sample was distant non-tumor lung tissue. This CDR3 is CASSDSPEGKQFL. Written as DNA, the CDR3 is TGTGCCAGCAGTGACTCGCCTGAGGGAAAGCAGTTCTTA.